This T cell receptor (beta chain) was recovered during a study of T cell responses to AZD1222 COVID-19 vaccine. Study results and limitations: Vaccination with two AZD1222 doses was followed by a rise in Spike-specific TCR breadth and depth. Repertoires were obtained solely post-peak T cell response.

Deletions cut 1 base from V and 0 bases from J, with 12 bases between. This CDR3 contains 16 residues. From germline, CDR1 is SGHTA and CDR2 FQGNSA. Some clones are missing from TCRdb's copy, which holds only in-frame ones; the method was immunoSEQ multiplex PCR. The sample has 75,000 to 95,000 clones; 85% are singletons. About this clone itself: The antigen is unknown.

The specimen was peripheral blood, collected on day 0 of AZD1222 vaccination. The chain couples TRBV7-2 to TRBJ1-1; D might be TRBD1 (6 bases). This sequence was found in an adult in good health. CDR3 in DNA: TGTGCCAGCAGCTTAGTACAGGGTTCGGTGAACACTGAAGCTTTCTTT. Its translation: CASSLVQGSVNTEAFF.